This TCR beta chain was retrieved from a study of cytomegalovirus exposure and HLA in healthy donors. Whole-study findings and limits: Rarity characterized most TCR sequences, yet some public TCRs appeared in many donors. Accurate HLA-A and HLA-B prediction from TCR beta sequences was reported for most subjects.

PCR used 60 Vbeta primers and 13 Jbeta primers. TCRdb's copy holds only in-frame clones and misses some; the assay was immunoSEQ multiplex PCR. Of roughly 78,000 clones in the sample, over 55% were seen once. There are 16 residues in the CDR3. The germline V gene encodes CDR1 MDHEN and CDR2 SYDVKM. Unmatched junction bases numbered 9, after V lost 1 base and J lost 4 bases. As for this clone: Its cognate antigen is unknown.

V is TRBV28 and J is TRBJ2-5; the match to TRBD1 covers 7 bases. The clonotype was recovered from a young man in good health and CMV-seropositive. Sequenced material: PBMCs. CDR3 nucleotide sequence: TGTGCCAGCAGTTTATTGAAGGGGGCTGAGAGAGAGACCCAGTACTTC. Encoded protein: CASSLLKGAERETQYF. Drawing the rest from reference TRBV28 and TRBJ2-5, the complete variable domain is DVKVTQSSRYLVKRTGEKVFLECVQDMDHENMFWYRQDPGLGLRLIYFSYDVKMKEKGDIPEGYSVSREKKERFSLILESASTNQTSMYLCASSLLKGAERETQYFGPGTRLLVL.